The sequence of this T cell receptor beta chain was determined in a study of CD8 T cells in ankylosing spondylitis. Per the germline V gene, CDR1 is MGHRA and CDR2 is YSYEKL. This CDR3 comprises 14 residues. The V end lost 0 bases, the J end lost 9 bases, and 15 bases lay between the germline ends. TCRdb reprocessed the 5' RACE reads via MiXCR and lists one record per CDR3 protein. The sample includes 380,000 or so distinct CDR3 sequences, approximately 22% seen only once; the top ten take over 10%. This TCR came from a male donor with ankylosing spondylitis or in good health (not recorded which). Material: blood, either unsorted or a sorted T cell fraction (not recorded which). The rearrangement joins TRBV4-1 to TRBJ2-7, with D unresolved. CDR3 sequence reads: CASSQDVTYLRQYF. CDR3 nucleotides: TGCGCCAGCAGCCAAGATGTGACATACTTGAGGCAGTACTTC.